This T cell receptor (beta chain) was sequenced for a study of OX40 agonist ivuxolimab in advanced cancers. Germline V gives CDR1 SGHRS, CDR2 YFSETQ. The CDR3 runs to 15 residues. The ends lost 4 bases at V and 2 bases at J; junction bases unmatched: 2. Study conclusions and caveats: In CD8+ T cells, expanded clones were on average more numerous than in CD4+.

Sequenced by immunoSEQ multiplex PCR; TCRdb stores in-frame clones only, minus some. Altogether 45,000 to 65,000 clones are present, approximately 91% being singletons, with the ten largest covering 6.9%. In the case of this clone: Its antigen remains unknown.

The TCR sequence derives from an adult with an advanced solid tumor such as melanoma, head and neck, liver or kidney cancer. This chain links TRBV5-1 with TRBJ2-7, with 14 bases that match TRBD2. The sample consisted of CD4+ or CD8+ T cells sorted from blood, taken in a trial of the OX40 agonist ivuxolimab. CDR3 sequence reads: CASSTGLAGAYEQYF. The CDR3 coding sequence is TGCGCCAGCAGCACGGGACTAGCGGGGGCCTACGAGCAGTACTTC.